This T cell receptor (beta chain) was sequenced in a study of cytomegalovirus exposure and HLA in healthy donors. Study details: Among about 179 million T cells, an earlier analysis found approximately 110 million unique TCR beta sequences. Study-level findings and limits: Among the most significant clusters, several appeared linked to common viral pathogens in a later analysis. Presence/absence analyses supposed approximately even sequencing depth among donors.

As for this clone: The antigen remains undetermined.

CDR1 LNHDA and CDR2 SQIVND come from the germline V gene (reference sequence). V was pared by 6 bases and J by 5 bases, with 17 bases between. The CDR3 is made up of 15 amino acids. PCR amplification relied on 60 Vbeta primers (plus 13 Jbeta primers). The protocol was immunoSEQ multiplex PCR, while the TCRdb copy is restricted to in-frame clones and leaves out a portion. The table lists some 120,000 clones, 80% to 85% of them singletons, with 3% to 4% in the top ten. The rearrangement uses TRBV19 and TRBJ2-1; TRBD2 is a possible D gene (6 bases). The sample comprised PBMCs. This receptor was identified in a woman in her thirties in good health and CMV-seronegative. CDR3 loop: CASSEVAGPNNEQFF. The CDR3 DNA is TGTGCCAGTAGCGAAGTGGCGGGACCAAACAATGAGCAGTTCTTC.